This TCR beta chain was recorded in a study of blood T cell repertoires in COVID-19. The CDR3 is made up of 17 amino acids. The J segment lost 2 bases and the V segment lost 4 bases, leaving 11 bases of the junction unmatched. Germline values: CDR1 SGHRS, CDR2 YFSETQ. The assay was immunoSEQ multiplex PCR, and TCRdb's table has in-frame clones only and misses some. The sample consists of around 150,000 clones, around 84% of them appearing once. This TCR was sampled from a man aged 35 to 55 who had recovered from COVID-19. The specimen was PBMCs or T cells enriched from blood (not recorded which). The chain is built from TRBV5-1 and TRBJ1-1; 10 positions agree with TRBD1. The CDR3 DNA reads TGCGCCAGCAGCGTACGACAGGGGGCGTTCGGAAACACTGAAGCTTTCTTT. Translation: CASSVRQGAFGNTEAFF. The entire variable domain, with the rest obtained from reference TRBV5-1 and TRBJ1-1, is as follows: KAGVTQTPRYLIKTRGQQVTLSCSPISGHRSVSWYQQTPGQGLQFLFEYFSETQRNKGNFPGRFSGRQFSNSRSEMNVSTLELGDSALYLCASSVRQGAFGNTEAFFGQGTRLTVV.